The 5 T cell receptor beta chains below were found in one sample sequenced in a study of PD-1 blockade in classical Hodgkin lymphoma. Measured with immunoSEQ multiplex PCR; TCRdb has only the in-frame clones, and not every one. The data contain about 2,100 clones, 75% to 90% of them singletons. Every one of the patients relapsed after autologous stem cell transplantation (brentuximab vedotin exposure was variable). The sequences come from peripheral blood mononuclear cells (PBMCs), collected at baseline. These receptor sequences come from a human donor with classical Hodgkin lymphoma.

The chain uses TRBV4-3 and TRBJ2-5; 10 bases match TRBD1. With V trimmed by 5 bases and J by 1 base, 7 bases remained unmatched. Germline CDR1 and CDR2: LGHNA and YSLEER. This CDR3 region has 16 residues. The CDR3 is CASSSRDRGLQETQYF. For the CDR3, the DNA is TGCGCCAGCAGCAGTCGGGACAGGGGTCTCCAAGAGACCCAGTACTTC.

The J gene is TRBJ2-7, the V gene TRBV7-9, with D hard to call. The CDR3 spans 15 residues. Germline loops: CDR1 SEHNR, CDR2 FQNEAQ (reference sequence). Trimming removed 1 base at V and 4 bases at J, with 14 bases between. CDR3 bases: TGTGCCAGCAGCTTAGGACCACCCCCTAAATACGAGCAGTACTTC. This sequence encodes CASSLGPPPKYEQYF.

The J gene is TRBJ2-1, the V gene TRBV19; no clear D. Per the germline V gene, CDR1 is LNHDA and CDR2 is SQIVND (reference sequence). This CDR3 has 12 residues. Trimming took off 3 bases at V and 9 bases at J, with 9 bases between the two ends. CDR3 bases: TGTGCCAGTAGTATCCCGAAGGCTGAGCAGTTCTTC. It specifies CASSIPKAEQFF.

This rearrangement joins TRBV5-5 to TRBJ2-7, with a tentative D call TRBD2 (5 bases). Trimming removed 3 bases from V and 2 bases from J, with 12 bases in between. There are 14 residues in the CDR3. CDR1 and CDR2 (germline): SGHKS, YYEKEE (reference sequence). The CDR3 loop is CASSSGRGTYEQYF. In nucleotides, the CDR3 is TGTGCCAGCAGCTCGGGTCGGGGAACCTACGAGCAGTACTTC.

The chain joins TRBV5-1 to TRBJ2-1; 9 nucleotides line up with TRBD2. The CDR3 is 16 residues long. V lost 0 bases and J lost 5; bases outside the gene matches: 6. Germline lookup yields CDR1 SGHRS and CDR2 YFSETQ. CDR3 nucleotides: TGCGCCAGCAGCTTGGCACCGGGACTAGCTGACAATGAGCAGTTCTTC. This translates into CASSLAPGLADNEQFF.